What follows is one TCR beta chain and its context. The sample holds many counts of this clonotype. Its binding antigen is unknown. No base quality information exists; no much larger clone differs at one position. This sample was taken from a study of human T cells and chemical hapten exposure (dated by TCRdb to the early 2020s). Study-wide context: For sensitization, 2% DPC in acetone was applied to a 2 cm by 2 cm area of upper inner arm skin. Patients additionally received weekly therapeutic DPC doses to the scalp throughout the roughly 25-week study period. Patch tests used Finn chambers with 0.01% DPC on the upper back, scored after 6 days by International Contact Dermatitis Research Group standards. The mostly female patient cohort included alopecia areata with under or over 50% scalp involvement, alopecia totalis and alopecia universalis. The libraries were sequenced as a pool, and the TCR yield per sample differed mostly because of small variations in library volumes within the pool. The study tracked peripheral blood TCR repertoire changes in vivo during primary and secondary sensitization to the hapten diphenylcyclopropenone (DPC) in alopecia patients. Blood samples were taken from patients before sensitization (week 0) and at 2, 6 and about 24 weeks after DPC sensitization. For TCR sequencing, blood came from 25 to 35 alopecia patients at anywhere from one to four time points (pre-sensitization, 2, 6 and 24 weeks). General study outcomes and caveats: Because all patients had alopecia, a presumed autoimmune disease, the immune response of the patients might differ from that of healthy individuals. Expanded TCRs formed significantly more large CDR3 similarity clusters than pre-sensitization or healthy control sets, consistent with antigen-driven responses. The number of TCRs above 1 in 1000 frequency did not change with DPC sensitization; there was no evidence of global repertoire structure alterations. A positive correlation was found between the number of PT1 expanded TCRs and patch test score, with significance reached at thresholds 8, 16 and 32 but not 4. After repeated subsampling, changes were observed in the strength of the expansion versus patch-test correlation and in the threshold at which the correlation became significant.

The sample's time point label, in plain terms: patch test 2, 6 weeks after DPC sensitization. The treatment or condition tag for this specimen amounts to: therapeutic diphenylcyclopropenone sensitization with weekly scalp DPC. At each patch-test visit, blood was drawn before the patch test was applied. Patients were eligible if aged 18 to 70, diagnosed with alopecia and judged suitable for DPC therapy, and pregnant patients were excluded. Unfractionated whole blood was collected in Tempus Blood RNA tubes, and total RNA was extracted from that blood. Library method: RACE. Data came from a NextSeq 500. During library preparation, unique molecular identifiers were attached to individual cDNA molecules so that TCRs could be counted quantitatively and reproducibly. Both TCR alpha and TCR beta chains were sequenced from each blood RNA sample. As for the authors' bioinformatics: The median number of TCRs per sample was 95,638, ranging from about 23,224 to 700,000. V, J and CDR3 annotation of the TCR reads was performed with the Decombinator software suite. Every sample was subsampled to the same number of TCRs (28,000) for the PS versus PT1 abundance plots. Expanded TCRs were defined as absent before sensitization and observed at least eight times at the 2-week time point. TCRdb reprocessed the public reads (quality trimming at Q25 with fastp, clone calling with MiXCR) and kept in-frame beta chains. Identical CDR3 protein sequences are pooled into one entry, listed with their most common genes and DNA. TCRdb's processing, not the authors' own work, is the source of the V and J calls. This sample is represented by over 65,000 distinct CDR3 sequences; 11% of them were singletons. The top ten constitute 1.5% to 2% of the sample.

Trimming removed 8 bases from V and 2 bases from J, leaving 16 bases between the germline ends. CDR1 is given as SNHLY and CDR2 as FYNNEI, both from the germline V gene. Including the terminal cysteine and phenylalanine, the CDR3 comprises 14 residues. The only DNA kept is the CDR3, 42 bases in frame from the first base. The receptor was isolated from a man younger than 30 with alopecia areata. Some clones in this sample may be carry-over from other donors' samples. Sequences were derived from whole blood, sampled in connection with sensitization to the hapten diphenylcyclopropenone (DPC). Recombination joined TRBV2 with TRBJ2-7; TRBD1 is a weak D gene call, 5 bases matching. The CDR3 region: CASEKGAPPYEQYF. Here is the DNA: TGTGCCAGCGAGAAAGGGGCACCTCCCTACGAGCAGTACTTC.